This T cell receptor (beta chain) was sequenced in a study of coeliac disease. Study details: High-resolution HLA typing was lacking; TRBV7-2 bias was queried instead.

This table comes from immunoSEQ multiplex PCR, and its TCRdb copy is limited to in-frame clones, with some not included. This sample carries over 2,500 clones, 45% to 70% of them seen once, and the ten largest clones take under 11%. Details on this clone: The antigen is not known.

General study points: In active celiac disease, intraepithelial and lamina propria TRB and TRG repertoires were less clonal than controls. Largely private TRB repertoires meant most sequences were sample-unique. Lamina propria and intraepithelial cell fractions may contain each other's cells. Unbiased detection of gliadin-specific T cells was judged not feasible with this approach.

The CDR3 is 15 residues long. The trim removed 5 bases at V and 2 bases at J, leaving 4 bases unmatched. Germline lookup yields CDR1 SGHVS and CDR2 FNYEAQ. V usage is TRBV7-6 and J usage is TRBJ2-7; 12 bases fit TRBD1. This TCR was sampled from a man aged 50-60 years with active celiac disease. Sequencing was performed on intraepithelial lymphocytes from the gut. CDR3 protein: CASSDWDRGPYEQYF. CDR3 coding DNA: TGTGCCAGCAGCGATTGGGACAGGGGGCCCTACGAGCAGTACTTC. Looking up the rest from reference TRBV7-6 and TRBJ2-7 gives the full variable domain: GAGVSQSPRYKVTKRGQDVALRCDPISGHVSLYWYRQALGQGPEFLTYFNYEAQQDKSGLPNDRFSAERPEGSISTLTIQRTEQRDSAMYRCASSDWDRGPYEQYFGPGTRLTVT.